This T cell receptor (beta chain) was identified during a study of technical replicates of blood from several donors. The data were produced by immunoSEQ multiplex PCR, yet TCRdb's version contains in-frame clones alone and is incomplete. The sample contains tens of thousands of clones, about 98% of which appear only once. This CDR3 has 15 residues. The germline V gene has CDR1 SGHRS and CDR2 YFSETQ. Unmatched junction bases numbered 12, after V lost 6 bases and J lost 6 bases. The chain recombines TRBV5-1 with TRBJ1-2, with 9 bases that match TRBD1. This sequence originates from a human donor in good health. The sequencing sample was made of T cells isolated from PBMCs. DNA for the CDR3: TGCGCCAGCACGACGGGGACAGGGAGTTCGGATGGCTACACCTTC. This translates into CASTTGTGSSDGYTF.